One and the same sample provided the 28 T cell receptor beta chains below, sequenced in a study of cytomegalovirus exposure and HLA in healthy donors. The PCR used 60 Vbeta and 13 Jbeta primers. TCRdb keeps only in-frame clones here, not all; method: immunoSEQ multiplex PCR. The sample contains 120,000 or so clones, 75% of which appear only once. The sample taken for sequencing was PBMCs. The receptors here all came from a woman aged 40 to 50 in good health and CMV-seropositive.

J is TRBJ1-1 and V is TRBV7-8, with D maybe TRBD1 (5 bases). CDR1 and CDR2 (germline): SGHVS, FQNEAQ. Between the trimmed V and J ends, which lost 0 bases and 4 bases, there was a span of 9 bases. The CDR3 is made up of 14 amino acids. The chain's CDR3 is CASSLAGGGTEAFF. CDR3 bases: TGTGCCAGCAGCTTAGCGGGGGGAGGCACTGAAGCTTTCTTT.

The gene calls are TRBV5-6 and TRBJ2-5, with D possibly being TRBD2 (6 bases). There are 13 residues in the CDR3. CDR1 and CDR2 (germline): SGHDT, YYEEEE. V gave up 4 bases and J gave up 5 bases, with 12 bases separating them. CDR3 in amino acids: CASSQTSRETQYF. The CDR3 DNA follows: TGTGCCAGCAGCCAGACTAGTCGGGAGACCCAGTACTTC.

The V gene is TRBV7-2, the J gene TRBJ1-1; no firm D call. Trimming stripped 11 bases from V and 1 base from J, with 14 bases between. The CDR3 spans 13 residues. Germline V lookup: CDR1 SGHTA, CDR2 FQGNSA. Here the CDR3 reads CAVRGSGNTEAFF. The CDR3 DNA sequence: TGTGCCGTACGGGGTTCGGGGAACACTGAAGCTTTCTTT.

The CDR3 reads CSVRTMTSGRYTGELFF. The CDR3 region has the DNA TGCAGCGTTCGAACGATGACTAGCGGGAGGTACACCGGGGAGCTGTTTTTT. This chain joins TRBV29-1 and TRBJ2-2; 13 bases line up with TRBD2. Per the germline V gene, CDR1 is SQVTM and CDR2 is ANQGSEA. After removal of 5 bases from V and 3 bases from J, the junction contained 9 bases not matched to a gene. The CDR3 contains 17 residues.

The V call is TRBV7-9, the J call TRBJ2-4; D gene unclear. Germline lookup yields CDR1 SEHNR and CDR2 FQNEAQ (reference sequence). The CDR3 extends over 16 amino acids. V was pared by 0 bases and J by 0 bases, with 9 bases between. The CDR3 DNA sequence: TGTGCCAGCAGCTTAGCAGAGGTCCTAGCCAAAAACATTCAGTACTTC. Translation gives CASSLAEVLAKNIQYF.

The CDR3 DNA sequence: TGTGCCAGCAGCCCTCGTGCTTCGGGTCTAGCGGGGGGGATCGACGAGCAGTACTTC. Translated, it gives CASSPRASGLAGGIDEQYF. The chain links TRBV7-9 to TRBJ2-7; the match to TRBD2 covers 12 bases. V gave up 5 bases and J gave up 5 bases; unmatched junction bases: 19. Germline V gene data show CDR1 as SEHNR and CDR2 as FQNEAQ (reference sequence). The CDR3 length is 19 residues.

This chain links TRBV29-1 with TRBJ2-5; D is perhaps TRBD2 (6 bases). Between the trimmed V and J ends, which lost 4 bases and 1 base, there was a span of 13 bases. The CDR3 is made up of 14 amino acids. Germline CDR1 and CDR2: SQVTM and ANQGSEA. CDR3 nucleotide sequence: TGCAGCGTTGGGGGGGTTTTGGTCCAAGAGACCCAGTACTTC. Residues: CSVGGVLVQETQYF.

This chain links TRBV7-9 with TRBJ2-1, with 9 nucleotides matching TRBD1. CDR3 length: 15 amino acids. Trimming at V came to 3 bases and at J to 4 bases, leaving 4 bases not matched to a gene. CDR1 is SEHNR and CDR2 is FQNEAQ in the germline V gene (reference sequence). DNA for the CDR3: TGTGCCAGCAGCTTCACAGGGGGCAGGTACAATGAGCAGTTCTTC. Encoded protein: CASSFTGGRYNEQFF. The whole variable domain, remainder taken from reference TRBV7-9 and TRBJ2-1, is DTGVSQNPRHKITKRGQNVTFRCDPISEHNRLYWYRQTLGQGPEFLTYFQNEAQLEKSRLLSDRFSAERPKGSFSTLEIQRTEQGDSAMYLCASSFTGGRYNEQFFGPGTRLTVL.

The V and J genes are TRBV30 and TRBJ2-4; possibly TRBD2 for D (6 bases). The germline gives CDR1 GTSNPN, CDR2 SVGIG (reference sequence). Trimming stripped 3 bases from V and 1 base from J, with 19 bases between. This CDR3 is 17 amino acids long. In DNA form, the CDR3 reads TGTGCCTGGAGCGACGGCGGGGCGGTCGGGGCCAAAAACATTCAGTACTTC. Residues: CAWSDGGAVGAKNIQYF. Full variable domain (remainder filled in from reference TRBV30 and TRBJ2-4): SQTIHQWPATLVQPVGSPLSLECTVEGTSNPNLYWYRQAAGRGLQLLFYSVGIGQISSEVPQNLSASRPQDRQFILSSKKLLLSDSGFYLCAWSDGGAVGAKNIQYFGAGTRLSVL.

V and J are TRBV9 and TRBJ1-1; possible D gene TRBD1, 5 bases. CDR1 SGDLS and CDR2 YYNGEE come from the germline V gene. V dropped 2 bases and J dropped 6 bases, with 17 bases sitting between them. CDR3 length equals 15 residues. DNA for the CDR3: TGTGCCAGCAGCGTTATAAGGGGAAGTGGCGCTGAAGCTTTCTTT. Translated: CASSVIRGSGAEAFF.

The rearrangement uses TRBV6-5 and TRBJ2-7; TRBD1 agrees at 9 bases. The germline gives CDR1 MNHEY, CDR2 SVGAGI. CDR3 size: 15 residues. After removal of 5 bases from V and 7 bases from J, the junction contained 12 bases not matched to a gene. This CDR3 reads CASSRGWGQGEEQYF. CDR3 coding DNA: TGTGCCAGCAGTAGGGGGTGGGGACAGGGCGAGGAGCAGTACTTC.

CDR3 sequence (DNA): TGCGCCAGCAGCCTAACGACAGGGGGGGATGAAAAACTGTTTTTT. Amino acid sequence: CASSLTTGGDEKLFF. The chain employs TRBV5-1 and TRBJ1-4, with 9 bases identical to TRBD1. Trimming cost V 4 bases and J 6 bases; bases outside gene matches: 7. Germline V gene data show CDR1 as SGHRS and CDR2 as YFSETQ. The CDR3 is 15 amino acids.

The chain recombines TRBV7-3 with TRBJ2-2, with D possibly TRBD1 on 6 matching bases. The V gene lost 5 bases and the J gene lost 4 bases, with 11 bases spanning the gap. The CDR3 has 14 residues. Germline loops: CDR1 SGHTA, CDR2 FQGTGA. The CDR3 protein is CASSEQGSTGELFF. Here the CDR3 DNA reads TGTGCCAGCAGCGAACAGGGAAGCACCGGGGAGCTGTTTTTT.

CDR3 bases: TGTGCCAGTAGTATAGAGGTGGAAGCAGGGTCACGCGTCACTGAAGCTTTCTTT. This translates into CASSIEVEAGSRVTEAFF. This rearrangement joins TRBV19 to TRBJ1-1; D is possibly TRBD1 (5 bases). CDR1 is LNHDA, CDR2 SQIVND, per germline (reference sequence). The CDR3 runs 18 residues. Trimming cost V 0 bases and J 4 bases, with 21 bases left between them.

This clone was seen more than once but under ten times. The chain links TRBV15 to TRBJ1-1; TRBD1 matches at 7 bases. CDR3 length: 13 amino acids. The germline V gene encodes CDR1 LNHNV and CDR2 YYDKDF (reference sequence). V shed 3 bases and J 3 bases; nucleotides not matched to a gene: 1. CDR3 region: CATSRQGDTEAFF. The CDR3 nucleotides read TGTGCCACCAGCAGGCAGGGGGACACTGAAGCTTTCTTT.

The V call is TRBV13, the J call TRBJ2-1; 8 nucleotides match TRBD2. Losses at the gene ends were 2 bases for V and 9 bases for J; bases not matched to a gene: 9. This CDR3 contains 15 residues. Germline-derived CDR1 and CDR2 are PRHDT and FYEKMQ (reference sequence). Here the CDR3 DNA reads TGTGCCAGCAGCTTATCCGGGGGGGGTTTTGGTGAGCAGTTCTTC. Translation gives CASSLSGGGFGEQFF.

The chain couples TRBV7-9 to TRBJ2-2; 11 bases fit TRBD2. Germline loops: CDR1 SEHNR, CDR2 FQNEAQ (reference sequence). This CDR3 contains 13 residues. V shed 7 bases, J shed 8 bases, and the junction held 3 bases outside the gene matches. In DNA form, the CDR3 reads TGTGCCAGCACTAGCGGGAGGACGGGGGAGCTGTTTTTT. Translating gives CASTSGRTGELFF.

This clone showed up just a few times. The J gene is TRBJ1-1, the V gene TRBV10-3, with no clear D. Trimming took 2 bases from V and 0 from J, leaving 7 bases between them. Germline loops: CDR1 ENHRY, CDR2 SYGVKD. The CDR3 contains 14 residues. The CDR3 region has the DNA TGTGCCATCAGTGAGGTCCAGGTGAACACTGAAGCTTTCTTT. This sequence encodes CAISEVQVNTEAFF.

This clone has only a few counts. The chain couples TRBV7-3 to TRBJ1-6, with 8 bases identical to TRBD1. This CDR3 has 13 amino acids. The V gene end was trimmed by 5 bases and the J gene end by 10 bases; junction bases not matched to a gene: 4. Looked up from germline, CDR1 is SGHTA and CDR2 is FQGTGA. The CDR3 spells CASSPDRVSPLHF. Written as DNA, the CDR3 is TGTGCCAGCAGCCCGGACAGGGTATCACCCCTCCACTTT.

This rearrangement joins TRBV2 to TRBJ1-3; tentatively, D is TRBD1 (6 bases). The germline V gene has CDR1 SNHLY and CDR2 FYNNEI. The CDR3 totals 14 residues. V was pared by 9 bases and J by 4 bases, with 16 bases between. The CDR3 coding sequence is TGTGCCAGTTTGCAGGGGATGACGGGAAACACCATATATTTT. Its protein is CASLQGMTGNTIYF.

The V and J genes are TRBV4-3 and TRBJ1-1, with TRBD1 as a possible D gene (5 bases). The CDR3 extends over 16 amino acids. Trimming pared 0 bases from V and 7 bases from J, leaving 18 bases between. CDR1 and CDR2 from the germline V gene are LGHNA and YSLEER. Written as DNA, the CDR3 is TGCGCCAGCAGCCAAGATTGGGGCGGGACTTTGGGTGAAGCTTTCTTT. It is translated as CASSQDWGGTLGEAFF.

The chain carries TRBV21-1 and TRBJ2-7; no check of the table's D call, TRBD2, against the DNA was made. TRBV21-1 is a recognized pseudogene. CDR3 length equals 18 residues. In DNA form, the CDR3 reads TGTGCCAGCAGCAAAGCTCGGGGTGAACAGAGCCTTAACTACGAGCAGTACTTC. Its translation is CASSKARGEQSLNYEQYF.

The J gene is TRBJ2-7, the V gene TRBV2; D not certain. CDR3 length: 13 residues. Germline CDR1 is SNHLY and CDR2 is FYNNEI. Between the trimmed V and J ends, which lost 8 bases and 3 bases, there was a span of 14 bases. CDR3 protein: CASYRLSGYEQYF. CDR3 DNA: TGTGCCAGCTACCGCCTGTCGGGCTACGAGCAGTACTTC.

CDR3 in amino acids: CASSQDRGSLSYEQYF. CDR3 bases: TGTGCCAGCAGCCAAGATAGGGGGTCCCTATCCTACGAGCAGTACTTC. The chain joins TRBV4-2 to TRBJ2-7; possibly TRBD1 for D (6 bases). Per germline, CDR1 LGHNA and CDR2 YNFKEQ. V gave up 0 bases and J gave up 1 base, with 13 bases separating them. The CDR3 has 16 amino acids.

The V and J genes are TRBV5-5 and TRBJ2-1; TRBD2 aligns across 10 bases. The CDR3 extends over 16 amino acids. The V and J ends lost 0 bases and 6 bases, in that order; junction bases with no gene match: 6. Per germline, CDR1 SGHKS and CDR2 YYEKEE (reference sequence). The CDR3 sequence is CASSLAVPSGSNEQFF. The CDR3 DNA reads TGTGCCAGCAGCTTGGCCGTCCCTAGCGGGAGCAATGAGCAGTTCTTC. Full variable domain (rest looked up from reference TRBV5-5 and TRBJ2-1): DAGVTQSPTHLIKTRGQQVTLRCSPISGHKSVSWYQQVLGQGPQFIFQYYEKEERGRGNFPDRFSARQFPNYSSELNVNALLLGDSALYLCASSLAVPSGSNEQFFGPGTRLTVL.

The rearrangement uses TRBV2 and TRBJ1-5; TRBD1 agrees at 8 bases. The CDR3 sequence is 14 residues long. V trimming: 6 bases; J trimming: 1 base; junction bases outside the gene matches: 2. The germline CDR1 and CDR2 sequences are SNHLY and FYNNEI. CDR3 region: CASRDRVSNQPQHF. For the CDR3, the DNA is TGTGCCAGCAGGGACAGGGTGAGCAATCAGCCCCAGCATTTT.

This clone showed up just once. The V call is TRBV4-3, the J call TRBJ1-2, with D tentatively TRBD1 (5 bases). Trimming removed 0 bases from V and 4 bases from J, with 12 bases in between. The CDR3 length is 15 residues. CDR1 and CDR2 (germline): LGHNA, YSLEER. The CDR3 bases are TGCGCCAGCAGCCAAGATGTGCGGGGGGTCTATGGCTACACCTTC. Translation gives CASSQDVRGVYGYTF.

The CDR3 DNA reads TGTGCCAGCAGCCTCACGCCCTCGGGGGAGCAGTACTTC. Amino acid sequence: CASSLTPSGEQYF. The chain recombines TRBV4-2 with TRBJ2-7; perhaps TRBD2 as D (5 bases). The CDR3 is made up of 13 amino acids. The V gene lost 4 bases and the J gene lost 7 bases, with 14 bases spanning the gap. Germline loops: CDR1 LGHNA, CDR2 YNFKEQ.